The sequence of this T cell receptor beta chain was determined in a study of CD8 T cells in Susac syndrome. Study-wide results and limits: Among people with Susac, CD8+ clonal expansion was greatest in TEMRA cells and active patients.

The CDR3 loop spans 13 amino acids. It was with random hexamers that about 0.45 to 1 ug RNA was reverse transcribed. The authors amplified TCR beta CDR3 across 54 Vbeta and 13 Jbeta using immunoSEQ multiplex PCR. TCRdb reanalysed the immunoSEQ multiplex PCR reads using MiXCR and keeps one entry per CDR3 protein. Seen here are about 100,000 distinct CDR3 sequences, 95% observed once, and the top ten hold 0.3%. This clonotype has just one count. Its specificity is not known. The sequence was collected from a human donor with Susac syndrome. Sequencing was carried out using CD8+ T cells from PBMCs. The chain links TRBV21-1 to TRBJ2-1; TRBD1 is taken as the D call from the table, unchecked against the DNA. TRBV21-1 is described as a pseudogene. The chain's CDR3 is CASSKTAGVEQFF. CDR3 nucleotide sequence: TGTGCCAGCAGCAAGACCGCGGGCGTTGAGCAGTTCTTC.